This T cell receptor (beta chain) was sequenced in a study of shared clonotypes between healthy human individuals. Study overall: With ages of 18 to 49, the donors were a couple of women and three men. Study-level points and caveats: Non-shared clonotypes had lower generation probabilities than those shared by all four donors. A small donor pool kept down the genetic and exposure-history diversity that was represented.

In regard to this clone: Its antigen remains unidentified.

Under the authors' procedure: Because ImmunoSEQ provided only junction sequences with no quality scores, the filtering differed. Assay: immunoSEQ multiplex PCR; the TCRdb copy retains only in-frame clones and omits some. V and J calls and clone size are as listed in that table; D and trimming were resolved from the DNA. The table lists about 960,000 clones, less than 85% of them singletons. CDR1 MDHEN and CDR2 SYDVKM come from the germline V gene. There are 15 residues in the CDR3. V lost 1 base and J 2 bases, leaving 12 bases between the germline ends. This clonotype was sampled from a man aged 18-30 years in good health. The V call is TRBV28, the J call TRBJ2-7, with a possible D match to TRBD2 (6 bases). Sequencing input: memory CD4+ T cells sorted from blood. Subset noted: CD45RA-negative fraction. The CDR3 spells CASSLYGPGAYEQYF. Written as DNA, the CDR3 is TGTGCCAGCAGTTTATACGGTCCGGGAGCCTACGAGCAGTACTTC.